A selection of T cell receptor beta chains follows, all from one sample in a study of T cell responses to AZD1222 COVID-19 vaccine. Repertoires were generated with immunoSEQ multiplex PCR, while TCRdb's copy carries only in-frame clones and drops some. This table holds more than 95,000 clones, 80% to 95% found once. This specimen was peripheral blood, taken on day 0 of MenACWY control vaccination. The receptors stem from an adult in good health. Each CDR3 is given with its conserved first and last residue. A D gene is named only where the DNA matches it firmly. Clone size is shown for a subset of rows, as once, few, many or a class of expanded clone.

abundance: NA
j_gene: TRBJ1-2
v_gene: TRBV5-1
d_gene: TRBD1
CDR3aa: CASSSLRAGGNYGYTF
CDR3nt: TGCGCCAGCAGCTCTCTACGGGCAGGGGGTAACTATGGCTACACCTTC

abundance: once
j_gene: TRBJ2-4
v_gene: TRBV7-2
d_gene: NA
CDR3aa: CASSLDTGAGVRNIQYF
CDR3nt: TGTGCCAGCAGCTTAGATACGGGCGCAGGGGTGCGAAACATTCAGTACTTC

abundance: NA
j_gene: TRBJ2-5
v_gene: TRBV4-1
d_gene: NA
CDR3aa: CASSQGGDSETQYF
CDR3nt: TGCGCCAGCAGCCAAGGGGGTGATTCGGAGACCCAGTACTTC

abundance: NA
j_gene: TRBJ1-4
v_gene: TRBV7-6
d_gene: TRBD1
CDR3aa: CASSSSGTGWEKLFF
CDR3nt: TGTGCCAGCAGCTCGTCTGGGACAGGGTGGGAAAAACTGTTTTTT

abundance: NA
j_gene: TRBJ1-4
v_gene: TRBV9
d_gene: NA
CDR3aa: CASSTRQNPNEKLFF
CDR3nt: TGTGCCAGCAGCACGCGACAGAACCCTAATGAAAAACTGTTTTTT

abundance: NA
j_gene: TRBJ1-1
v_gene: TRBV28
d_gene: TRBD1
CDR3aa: CASSPETGTGGAVSTEAFF
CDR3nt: TGTGCCAGCAGTCCAGAAACCGGGACAGGGGGCGCAGTGTCCACTGAAGCTTTCTTT

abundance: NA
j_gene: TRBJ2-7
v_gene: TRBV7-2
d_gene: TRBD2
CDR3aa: CASSLPGGGSYEQYF
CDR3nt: TGTGCCAGCAGCTTACCGGGAGGGGGCTCCTACGAGCAGTACTTC

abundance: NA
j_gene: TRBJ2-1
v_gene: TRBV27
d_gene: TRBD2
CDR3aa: CASSPGLGVNNEQFF
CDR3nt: TGTGCCAGCAGCCCGGGACTAGGGGTTAACAATGAGCAGTTCTTC

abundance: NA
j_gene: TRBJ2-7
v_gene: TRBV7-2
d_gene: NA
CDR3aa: CASSPGAGINEQYF
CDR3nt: TGTGCCAGCAGCCCGGGGGCCGGTATCAACGAGCAGTACTTC

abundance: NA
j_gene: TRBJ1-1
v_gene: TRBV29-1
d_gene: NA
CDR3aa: CSVDQGGTEAFF
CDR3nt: TGCAGCGTTGATCAAGGTGGCACTGAAGCTTTCTTT

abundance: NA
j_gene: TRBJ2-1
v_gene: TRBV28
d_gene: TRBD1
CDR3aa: CASSRDRDNGQFF
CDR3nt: TGTGCCAGCAGCCGAGACAGGGACAATGGGCAGTTCTTC

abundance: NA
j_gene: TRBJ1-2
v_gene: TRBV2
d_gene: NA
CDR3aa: CASSERQSHGYTF
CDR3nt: TGTGCCAGCAGTGAAAGGCAGAGCCATGGCTACACCTTC

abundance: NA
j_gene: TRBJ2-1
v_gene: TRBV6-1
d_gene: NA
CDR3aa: CASSGHLGSGGGNEQFF
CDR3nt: TGTGCCAGCAGTGGCCACCTTGGAAGCGGAGGGGGTAATGAGCAGTTCTTC

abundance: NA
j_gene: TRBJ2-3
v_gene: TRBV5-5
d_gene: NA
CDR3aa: CASSTGLLGTDTQYF
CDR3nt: TGTGCCAGCAGTACAGGGTTGTTGGGCACAGATACGCAGTATTTT

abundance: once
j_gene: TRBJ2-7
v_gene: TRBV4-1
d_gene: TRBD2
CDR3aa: CASSQAIRLAETYEQYF
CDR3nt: TGCGCCAGCAGCCAAGCTATCCGGCTAGCGGAGACCTACGAGCAGTACTTC

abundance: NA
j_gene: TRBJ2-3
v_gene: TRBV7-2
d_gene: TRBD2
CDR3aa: CASSFSGVADTQYF
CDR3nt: TGTGCCAGCAGCTTTAGCGGGGTGGCAGATACGCAGTATTTT

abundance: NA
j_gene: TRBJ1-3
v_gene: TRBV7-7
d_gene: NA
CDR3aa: CASSLRPDSGNTIYF
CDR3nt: TGTGCCAGCAGCTTACGACCAGACTCTGGAAACACCATATATTTT

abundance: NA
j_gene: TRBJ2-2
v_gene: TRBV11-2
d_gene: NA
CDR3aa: CASSLTGVNTGELFF
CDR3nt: TGTGCCAGCAGCTTAACGGGAGTGAACACCGGGGAGCTGTTTTTT

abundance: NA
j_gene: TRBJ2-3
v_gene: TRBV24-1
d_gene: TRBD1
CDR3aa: CATSEWTGTSTDTQYF
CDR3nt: TGTGCCACCAGTGAGTGGACAGGGACTAGCACAGATACGCAGTATTTT

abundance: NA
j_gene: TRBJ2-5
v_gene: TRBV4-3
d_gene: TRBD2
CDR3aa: CASSSGPGLVETQYF
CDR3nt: TGCGCCAGCAGCTCGGGGCCGGGACTAGTAGAGACCCAGTACTTC

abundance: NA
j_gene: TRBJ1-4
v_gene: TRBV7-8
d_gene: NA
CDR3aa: CASGGGGAANEKLFF
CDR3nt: TGTGCCAGCGGAGGGGGTGGGGCAGCTAATGAAAAACTGTTTTTT

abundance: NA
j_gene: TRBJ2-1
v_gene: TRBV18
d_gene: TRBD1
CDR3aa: CASSSRQGESYNEQFF
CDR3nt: TGTGCCAGCTCATCGAGACAGGGGGAGTCCTACAATGAGCAGTTCTTC

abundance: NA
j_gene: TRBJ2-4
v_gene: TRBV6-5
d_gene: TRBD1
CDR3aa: CASSKPGQAVF
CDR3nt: TGTGCCAGCAGTAAACCGGGACAGGCAGTCTTC

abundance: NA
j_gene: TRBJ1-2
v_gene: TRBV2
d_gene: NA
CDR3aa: CASSEADRPYGYTF
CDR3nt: TGTGCCAGCAGTGAAGCTGACAGGCCCTATGGCTACACCTTC

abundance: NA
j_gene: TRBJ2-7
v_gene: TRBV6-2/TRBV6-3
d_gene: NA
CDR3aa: CASSYSPILEGPDEQYF
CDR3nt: TGTGCCAGCAGTTACAGCCCAATTTTGGAGGGCCCCGACGAGCAGTACTTC

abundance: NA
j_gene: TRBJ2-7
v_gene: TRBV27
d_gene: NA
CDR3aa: CASSLAGPRYEQYF
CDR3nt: TGTGCCAGCAGTTTGGCAGGGCCGAGATACGAGCAGTACTTC

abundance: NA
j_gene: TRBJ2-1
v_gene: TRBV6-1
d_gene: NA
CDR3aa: CASSEPKGRSSYNEQFF
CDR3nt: TGTGCCAGCAGTGAACCAAAGGGAAGAAGCTCCTACAATGAGCAGTTCTTC

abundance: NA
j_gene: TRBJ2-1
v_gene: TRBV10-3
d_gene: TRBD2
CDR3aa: CAISGLAESNEQFF
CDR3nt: TGTGCCATCAGTGGACTAGCGGAGAGCAATGAGCAGTTCTTC

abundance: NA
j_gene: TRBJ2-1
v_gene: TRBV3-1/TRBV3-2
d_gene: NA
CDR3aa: CASSYNPHYEQFF
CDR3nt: TGTGCCAGCAGCTATAACCCGCACTATGAGCAGTTCTTC

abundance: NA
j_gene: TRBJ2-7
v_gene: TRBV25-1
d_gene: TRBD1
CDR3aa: CASSPTGYEQYF
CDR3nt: TGTGCCAGCAGTCCGACAGGGTACGAGCAGTACTTC

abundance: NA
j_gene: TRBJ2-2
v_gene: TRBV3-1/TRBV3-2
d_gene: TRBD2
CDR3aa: CASIASGLNTGELFF
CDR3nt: TGTGCCAGCATCGCTAGCGGCTTGAACACCGGGGAGCTGTTTTTT

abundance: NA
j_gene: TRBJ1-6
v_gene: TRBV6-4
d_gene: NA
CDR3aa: CASSESGGSPLHF
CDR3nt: TGTGCCAGCAGTGAGAGCGGTGGCTCACCCCTCCACTTT

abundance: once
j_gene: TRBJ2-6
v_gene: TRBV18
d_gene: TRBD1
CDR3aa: CASSPTGVGSGANVLTF
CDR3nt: TGTGCCAGCTCACCGACAGGGGTGGGCTCTGGGGCCAACGTCCTGACTTTC

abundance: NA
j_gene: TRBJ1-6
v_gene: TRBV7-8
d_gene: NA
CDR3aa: CASSLVPGWESPLHF
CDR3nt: TGTGCCAGCAGCTTAGTGCCCGGGTGGGAATCACCCCTCCACTTT

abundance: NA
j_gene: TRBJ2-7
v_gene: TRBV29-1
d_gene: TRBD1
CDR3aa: CSVVNPQGKGGDEQYF
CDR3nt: TGCAGCGTTGTCAACCCACAGGGGAAGGGTGGAGACGAGCAGTACTTC

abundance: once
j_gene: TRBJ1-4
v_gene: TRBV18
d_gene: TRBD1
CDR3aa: CASSLGQGNEKLFF
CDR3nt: TGTGCCAGCTCACTGGGACAGGGTAATGAAAAACTGTTTTTT

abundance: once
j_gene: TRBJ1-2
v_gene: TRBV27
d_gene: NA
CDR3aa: CASSTQQETSGGYTF
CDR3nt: TGTGCCAGCAGTACCCAACAGGAGACCTCTGGGGGCTACACCTTC

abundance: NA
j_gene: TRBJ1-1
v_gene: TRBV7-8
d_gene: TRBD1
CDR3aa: CASSLAGQASEAFF
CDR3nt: TGTGCCAGCAGCTTAGCGGGACAGGCCTCTGAAGCTTTCTTT

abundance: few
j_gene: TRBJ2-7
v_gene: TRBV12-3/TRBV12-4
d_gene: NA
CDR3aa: CASSSGTGLEQYF
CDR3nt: TGTGCCAGCAGCTCCGGGACCGGCTTAGAGCAGTACTTC

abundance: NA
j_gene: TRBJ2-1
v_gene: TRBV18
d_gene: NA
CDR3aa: CASSPGGRTRPNEQFF
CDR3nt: TGTGCCAGCTCACCGGGCGGCCGAACACGGCCGAATGAGCAGTTCTTC

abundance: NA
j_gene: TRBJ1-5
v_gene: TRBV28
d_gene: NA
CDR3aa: CASTSEGKQPQHF
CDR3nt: TGTGCCAGCACCTCCGAGGGCAAACAGCCCCAGCATTTT

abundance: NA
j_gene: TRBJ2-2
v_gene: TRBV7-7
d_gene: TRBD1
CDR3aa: CASRTGTEAGELFF
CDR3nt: TGTGCCAGCAGAACGGGGACAGAGGCCGGGGAGCTGTTTTTT

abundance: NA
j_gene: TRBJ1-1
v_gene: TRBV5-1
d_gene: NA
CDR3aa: CASSMGVKDTEAFF
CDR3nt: TGCGCCAGCTCTATGGGGGTTAAGGACACTGAAGCTTTCTTT

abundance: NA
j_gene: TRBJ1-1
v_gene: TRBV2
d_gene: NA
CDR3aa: CASRDDSYVGTEAFF
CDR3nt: TGTGCCAGCAGGGACGACAGTTACGTGGGCACTGAAGCTTTCTTT

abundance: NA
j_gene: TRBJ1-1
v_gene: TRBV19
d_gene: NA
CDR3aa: CASSIDPWLRTEAFF
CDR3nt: TGTGCCAGTAGTATTGACCCTTGGCTGAGGACTGAAGCTTTCTTT

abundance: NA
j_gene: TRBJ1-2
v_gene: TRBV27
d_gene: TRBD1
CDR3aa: CASSLRGQGTYGYTF
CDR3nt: TGTGCCAGCAGTTTACGGGGACAGGGGACCTATGGCTACACCTTC

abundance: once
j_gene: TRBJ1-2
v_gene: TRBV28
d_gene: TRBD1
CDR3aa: CASSFGDRGFYGYTF
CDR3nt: TGTGCCAGCAGTTTTGGGGACAGGGGCTTCTATGGCTACACCTTC

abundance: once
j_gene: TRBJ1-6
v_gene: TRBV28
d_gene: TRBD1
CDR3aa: CASSLVEGATYNSPLHF
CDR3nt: TGTGCCAGCAGTTTAGTTGAGGGGGCAACCTATAATTCACCCCTCCACTTT

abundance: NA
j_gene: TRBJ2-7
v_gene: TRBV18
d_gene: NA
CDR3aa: CASSPAFQTSYEQYF
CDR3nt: TGTGCCAGCTCACCGGCGTTCCAAACCTCCTACGAGCAGTACTTC